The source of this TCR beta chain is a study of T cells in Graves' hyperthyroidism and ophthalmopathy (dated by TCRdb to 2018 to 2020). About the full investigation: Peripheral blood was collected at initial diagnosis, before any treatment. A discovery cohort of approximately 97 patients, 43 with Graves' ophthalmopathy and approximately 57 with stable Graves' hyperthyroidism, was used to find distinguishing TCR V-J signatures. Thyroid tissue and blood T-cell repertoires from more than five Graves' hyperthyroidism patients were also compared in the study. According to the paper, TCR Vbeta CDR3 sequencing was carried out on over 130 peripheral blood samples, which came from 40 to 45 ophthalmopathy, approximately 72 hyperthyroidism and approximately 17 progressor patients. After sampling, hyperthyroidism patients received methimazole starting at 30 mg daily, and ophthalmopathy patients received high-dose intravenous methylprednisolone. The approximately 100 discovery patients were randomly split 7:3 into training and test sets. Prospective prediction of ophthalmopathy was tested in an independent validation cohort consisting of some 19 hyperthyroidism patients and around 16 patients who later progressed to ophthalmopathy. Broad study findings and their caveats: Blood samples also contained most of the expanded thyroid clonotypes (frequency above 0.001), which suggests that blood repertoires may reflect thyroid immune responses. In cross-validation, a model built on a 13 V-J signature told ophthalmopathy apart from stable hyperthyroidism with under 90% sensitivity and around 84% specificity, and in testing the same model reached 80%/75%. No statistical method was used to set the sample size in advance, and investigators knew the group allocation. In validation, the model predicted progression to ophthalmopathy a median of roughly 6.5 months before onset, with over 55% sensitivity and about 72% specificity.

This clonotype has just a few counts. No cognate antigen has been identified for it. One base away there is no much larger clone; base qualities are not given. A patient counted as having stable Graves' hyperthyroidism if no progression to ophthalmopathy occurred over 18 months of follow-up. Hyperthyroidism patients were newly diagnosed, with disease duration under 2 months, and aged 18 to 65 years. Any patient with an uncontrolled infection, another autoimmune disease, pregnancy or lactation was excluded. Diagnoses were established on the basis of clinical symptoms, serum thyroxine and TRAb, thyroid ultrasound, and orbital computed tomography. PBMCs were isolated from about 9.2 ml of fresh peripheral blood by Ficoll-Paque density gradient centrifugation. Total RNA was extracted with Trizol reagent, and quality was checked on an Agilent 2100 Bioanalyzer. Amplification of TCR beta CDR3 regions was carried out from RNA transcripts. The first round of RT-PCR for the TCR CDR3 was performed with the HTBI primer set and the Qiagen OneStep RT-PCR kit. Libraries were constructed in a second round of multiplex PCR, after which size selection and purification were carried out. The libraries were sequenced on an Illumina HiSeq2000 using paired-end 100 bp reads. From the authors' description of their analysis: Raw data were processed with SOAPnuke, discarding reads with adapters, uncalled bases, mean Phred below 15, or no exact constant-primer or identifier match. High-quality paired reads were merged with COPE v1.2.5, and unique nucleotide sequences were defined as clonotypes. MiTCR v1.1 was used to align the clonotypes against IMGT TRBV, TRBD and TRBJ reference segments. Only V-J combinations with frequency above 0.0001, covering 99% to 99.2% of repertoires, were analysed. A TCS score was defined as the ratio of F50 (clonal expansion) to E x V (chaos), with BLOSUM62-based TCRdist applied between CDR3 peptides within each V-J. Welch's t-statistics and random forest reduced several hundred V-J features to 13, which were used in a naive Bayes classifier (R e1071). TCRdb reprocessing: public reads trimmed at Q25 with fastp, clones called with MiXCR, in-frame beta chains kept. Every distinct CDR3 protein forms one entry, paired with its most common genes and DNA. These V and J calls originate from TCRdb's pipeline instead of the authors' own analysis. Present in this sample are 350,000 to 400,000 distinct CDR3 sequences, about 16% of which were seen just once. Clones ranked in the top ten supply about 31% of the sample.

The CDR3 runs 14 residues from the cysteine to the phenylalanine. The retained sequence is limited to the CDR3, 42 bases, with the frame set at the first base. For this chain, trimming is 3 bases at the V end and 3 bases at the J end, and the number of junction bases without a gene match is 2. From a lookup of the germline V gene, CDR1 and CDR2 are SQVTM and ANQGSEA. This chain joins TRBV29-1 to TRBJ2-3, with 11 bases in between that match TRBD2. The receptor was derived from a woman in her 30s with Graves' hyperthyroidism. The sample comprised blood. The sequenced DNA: TGCAGCGTTGAGGGACTAGCGGAGACAGATACGCAGTATTTT. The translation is CSVEGLAETDTQYF.